These 14 T cell receptor beta chains share one sample of origin, sequenced in a study of shared clonotypes between healthy human individuals. Clones were sequenced by immunoSEQ multiplex PCR, and TCRdb holds only the in-frame ones, with some missing. Counted here are approximately 500,000 clones, about four fifths occurring once; the ten biggest clones make up 10% to 15%. Sequenced material: PBMCs. The origin of the receptors is a woman aged 40 to 50 in good health. Some clones in this sample may be carry-over from other donors' samples.

The chain recombines TRBV7-2 with TRBJ1-3; tentative D call: TRBD1 (5 bases). Trimming took 5 bases from V and 3 from J, leaving 14 bases between them. The CDR3 is 15 residues long. The V gene's germline CDR1 is SGHTA and CDR2 FQGNSA. Here the CDR3 reads CASSLLGGGGNTIYF. The DNA for the CDR3 is TGTGCCAGCAGCCTGTTGGGGGGTGGTGGAAACACCATATATTTT.

The chain has TRBV7-9 and TRBJ2-7; D remains unclear. Germline V lookup: CDR1 SEHNR, CDR2 FQNEAQ (reference sequence). The CDR3 spans 13 residues. The V end lost 6 bases, the J end lost 0 bases, and 9 bases lay between the germline ends. Here the CDR3 reads CASRLPSSYEQYF. DNA of the CDR3: TGTGCCAGCAGACTACCCAGCTCCTACGAGCAGTACTTC.

A single count supports this clone. This chain connects TRBV18 to TRBJ2-7; D gene uncertain. V was clipped by 5 bases and J by 6 bases, with 14 bases between them. Germline loops: CDR1 KGHSH, CDR2 LQKENI. The CDR3 extends over 13 amino acids. For the CDR3, the DNA is TGTGCCAGCTCAACCGACACCAATGGCGAGCAGTACTTC. It translates to CASSTDTNGEQYF.

This chain uses TRBV5-1 with TRBJ2-5; D not certain. The V end lost 4 bases, the J end lost 2 bases, and 12 bases lay between the germline ends. CDR1 SGHRS and CDR2 YFSETQ come from the germline V gene. This CDR3 is 14 amino acids long. CDR3 bases: TGCGCCAGCAGCCTGGCTACCCAGCAAGAGACCCAGTACTTC. This codes for CASSLATQQETQYF. Combining the CDR3 with reference TRBV5-1 and TRBJ2-5 gives the whole variable domain KAGVTQTPRYLIKTRGQQVTLSCSPISGHRSVSWYQQTPGQGLQFLFEYFSETQRNKGNFPGRFSGRQFSNSRSEMNVSTLELGDSALYLCASSLATQQETQYFGPGTRLLVL.

The chain couples TRBV4-2 to TRBJ2-1, with 9 positions matching TRBD2. Germline assignment: CDR1 LGHNA and CDR2 YNFKEQ. Trimming at V came to 7 bases and at J to 0 bases, leaving 4 bases not matched to a gene. The CDR3 consists of 15 residues. CDR3 amino acids: CASKGSGSSYNEQFF. The CDR3, as DNA: TGTGCCAGCAAGGGTAGCGGGAGCTCCTACAATGAGCAGTTCTTC.

The chain links TRBV5-6 to TRBJ1-1; D unclear. From germline, CDR1 is SGHDT and CDR2 YYEEEE. The CDR3 contains 16 residues. Trimming removed 0 bases from V and 3 bases from J, with 15 bases in between. As DNA, the CDR3 is TGTGCCAGCAGCTTGGTAAGGCTGAATGGGCACACTGAAGCTTTCTTT. Amino acids: CASSLVRLNGHTEAFF.

In its sample, this clone was seen once. The genes are TRBV11-2 and TRBJ2-6; weak D call: TRBD2 (6 bases). V lost 2 bases and J 4 bases, leaving 15 bases between the germline ends. The CDR3 is 17 residues long. Germline CDR1 SGHAT, CDR2 FQNNGV. CDR3 in amino acids: CASSLRLGGAGANVLTF. CDR3 sequence (DNA): TGTGCCAGCAGCTTACGCCTCGGGGGAGCCGGGGCCAACGTCCTGACTTTC.

CDR3 in amino acids: CASSIERSLGRYTGELFF. The CDR3 nucleotides are TGTGCCAGTAGTATAGAACGTAGCTTGGGCAGATACACCGGGGAGCTGTTTTTT. The rearrangement links TRBV19 to TRBJ2-2; D is unresolved. The CDR3 is made up of 18 amino acids. Trimming pared 0 bases from V and 3 bases from J, leaving 17 bases between. Germline-derived CDR1 and CDR2 are LNHDA and SQIVND (reference sequence).

The chain links TRBV7-2 to TRBJ2-7, with TRBD1 matching 10 bases. Per germline, CDR1 SGHTA and CDR2 FQGNSA. The trim removed 5 bases at V and 3 bases at J, leaving 10 bases unmatched. The CDR3 is 16 residues long. CDR3 region: CASSPRGGTGVYEQYF. The DNA for the CDR3 is TGTGCCAGCAGCCCAAGGGGAGGGACAGGGGTCTACGAGCAGTACTTC. Together with reference TRBV7-2 and TRBJ2-7, the CDR3 gives the full variable domain: GAGVSQSPSNKVTEKGKDVELRCDPISGHTALYWYRQSLGQGLEFLIYFQGNSAPDKSGLPSDRFSAERTGGSVSTLTIQRTQQEDSAVYLCASSPRGGTGVYEQYFGPGTRLTVT.

The J gene is TRBJ2-2, the V gene TRBV28; perhaps TRBD1 as D (5 bases). Germline CDR1 and CDR2: MDHEN and SYDVKM. Trimming removed 2 bases from V and 1 base from J, with 11 bases in between. CDR3 size: 16 residues. In DNA, the CDR3 is TGTGCCAGCAGTTTAGGCAGGGCCGGGAACACCGGGGAGCTGTTTTTT. Translation: CASSLGRAGNTGELFF.

The V gene is TRBV27, the J gene TRBJ2-5, with 9 bases matching TRBD2. J lost 2 bases, V lost 1 base, and 8 bases had no gene match. The CDR3 loop spans 17 amino acids. The germline V gene encodes CDR1 MNHEY and CDR2 SMNVEV (reference sequence). The CDR3 is CASSLYPRLAEQETQYF. In DNA, the CDR3 is TGTGCCAGCAGTTTATATCCTCGACTAGCGGAGCAAGAGACCCAGTACTTC.

The genes are TRBV6-5 and TRBJ1-3, with unresolved D. The CDR3 loop spans 14 amino acids. CDR1 is MNHEY and CDR2 is SVGAGI in the germline V gene. With 2 bases removed from V and 0 bases from J, the gap between germline ends came to 5 bases. In DNA form, the CDR3 reads TGTGCCAGCAGTTACCGCCGCTCTGGAAACACCATATATTTT. Translation: CASSYRRSGNTIYF.

The chain has TRBV7-2 and TRBJ2-3; TRBD2 agrees at 7 bases. The CDR3 has 16 amino acids. Per germline, CDR1 SGHTA and CDR2 FQGNSA. The V and J ends lost 5 bases and 2 bases, in that order; junction bases with no gene match: 10. The CDR3 loop is CASSLSGTTITDTQYF. The CDR3 DNA sequence: TGTGCCAGCAGCCTTTCCGGGACTACCATCACAGATACGCAGTATTTT.

The CDR3 reads CASRPGLAPLETQYF. CDR3 DNA sequence: TGTGCCAGCAGGCCGGGGCTAGCGCCCTTGGAGACCCAGTACTTC. This chain connects TRBV27 to TRBJ2-5; TRBD2 might be the D (6 bases). V shed 6 bases and J shed 5 bases, with 19 bases lying between them. From germline, CDR1 is MNHEY and CDR2 SMNVEV (reference sequence). The length of the CDR3 is 15 residues.